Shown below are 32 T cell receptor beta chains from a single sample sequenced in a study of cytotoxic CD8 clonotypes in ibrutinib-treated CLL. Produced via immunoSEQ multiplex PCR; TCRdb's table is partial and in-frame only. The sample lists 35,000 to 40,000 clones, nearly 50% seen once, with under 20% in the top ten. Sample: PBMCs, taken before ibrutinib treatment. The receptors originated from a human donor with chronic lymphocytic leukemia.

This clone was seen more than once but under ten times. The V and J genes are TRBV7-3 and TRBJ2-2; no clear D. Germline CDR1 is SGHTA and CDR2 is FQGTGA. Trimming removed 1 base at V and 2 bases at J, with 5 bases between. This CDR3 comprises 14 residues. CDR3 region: CASSLRGNTGELFF. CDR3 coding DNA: TGTGCCAGCAGCTTAAGGGGAAACACCGGGGAGCTGTTTTTT.

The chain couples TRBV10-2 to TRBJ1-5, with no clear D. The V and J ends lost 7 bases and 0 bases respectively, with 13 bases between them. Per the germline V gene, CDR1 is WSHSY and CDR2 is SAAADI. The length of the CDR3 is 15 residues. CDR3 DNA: TGCGCCAGCAACCCGGTCCGGGGTAGCAATCAGCCCCAGCATTTT. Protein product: CASNPVRGSNQPQHF.

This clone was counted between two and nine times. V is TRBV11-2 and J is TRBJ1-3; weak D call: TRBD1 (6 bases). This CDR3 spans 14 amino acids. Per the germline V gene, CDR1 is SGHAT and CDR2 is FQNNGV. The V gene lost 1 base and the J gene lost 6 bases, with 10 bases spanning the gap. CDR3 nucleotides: TGTGCCAGCAGCTTAGTTAGGGACACAAACACCATATATTTT. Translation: CASSLVRDTNTIYF.

The CDR3 DNA follows: TGTGCCACCGGGACAGGGGAGGGGTATCAGCCCCAGCATTTT. Translated: CATGTGEGYQPQHF. The rearrangement joins TRBV10-3 to TRBJ1-5, with TRBD1 identical over 10 bases. This CDR3 has 14 amino acids. With V trimmed by 10 bases and J by 5 bases, 8 bases remained unmatched. The germline gives CDR1 ENHRY, CDR2 SYGVKD.

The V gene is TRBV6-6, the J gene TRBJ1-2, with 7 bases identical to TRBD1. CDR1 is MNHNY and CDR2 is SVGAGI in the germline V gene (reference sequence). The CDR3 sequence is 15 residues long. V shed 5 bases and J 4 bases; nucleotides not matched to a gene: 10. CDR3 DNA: TGTGCCAGCAGTGGCGGGACAGCCCGTAGCTATGGCTACACCTTC. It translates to CASSGGTARSYGYTF.

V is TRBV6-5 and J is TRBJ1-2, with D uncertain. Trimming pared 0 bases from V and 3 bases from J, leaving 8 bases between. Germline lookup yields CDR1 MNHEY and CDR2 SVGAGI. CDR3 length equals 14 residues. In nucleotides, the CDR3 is TGTGCCAGCAGTTACTCCGGGGTGTACTATGGCTACACCTTC. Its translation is CASSYSGVYYGYTF.

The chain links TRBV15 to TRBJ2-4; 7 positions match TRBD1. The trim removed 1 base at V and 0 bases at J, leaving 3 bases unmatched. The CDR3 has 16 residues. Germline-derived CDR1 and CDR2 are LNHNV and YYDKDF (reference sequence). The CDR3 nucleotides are TGTGCCACCAGCAGAGGAAGGGGGCGAGCCAAAAACATTCAGTACTTC. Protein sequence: CATSRGRGRAKNIQYF.

CDR3 DNA sequence: TGTGCCAGCAGCAAGCTGGGGGCTAATGAAAAACTGTTTTTT. The encoded protein is CASSKLGANEKLFF. The gene calls are TRBV28 and TRBJ1-4; a weak D match, TRBD1 (5 bases). Per the germline V gene, CDR1 is MDHEN and CDR2 is SYDVKM. The CDR3 is 14 amino acids. V gave up 6 bases and J gave up 3 bases, with 11 bases separating them.

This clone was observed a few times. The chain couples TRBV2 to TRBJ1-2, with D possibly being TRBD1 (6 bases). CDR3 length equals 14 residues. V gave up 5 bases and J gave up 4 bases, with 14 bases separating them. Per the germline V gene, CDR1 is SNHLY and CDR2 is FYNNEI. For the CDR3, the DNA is TGTGCCAGCAGTCCAGGGGATCTAGGCTATGGCTACACCTTC. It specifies CASSPGDLGYGYTF.

The CDR3 protein is CASTRPGQGAAGANVLTF. The CDR3, as DNA: TGTGCCAGCACCAGGCCGGGACAGGGCGCGGCTGGGGCCAACGTCCTGACTTTC. The rearrangement uses TRBV11-3 and TRBJ2-6; 9 bases fit TRBD1. V shed 7 bases and J 2 bases; nucleotides not matched to a gene: 12. CDR3 length equals 18 residues. Germline values: CDR1 SGHNT, CDR2 YENEEA.

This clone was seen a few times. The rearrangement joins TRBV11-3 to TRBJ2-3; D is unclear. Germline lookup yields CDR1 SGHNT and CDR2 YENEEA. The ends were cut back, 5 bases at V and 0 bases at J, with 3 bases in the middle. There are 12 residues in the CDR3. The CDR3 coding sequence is TGTGCCAGCAGCCAAAGCACAGATACGCAGTATTTT. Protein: CASSQSTDTQYF.

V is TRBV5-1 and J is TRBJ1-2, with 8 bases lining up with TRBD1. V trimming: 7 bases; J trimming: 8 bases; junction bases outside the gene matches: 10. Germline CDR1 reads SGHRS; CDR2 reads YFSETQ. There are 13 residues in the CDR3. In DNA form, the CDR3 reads TGCGCCAGCGGCCGTGGACAGGGTAACGGCTACACCTTC. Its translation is CASGRGQGNGYTF.

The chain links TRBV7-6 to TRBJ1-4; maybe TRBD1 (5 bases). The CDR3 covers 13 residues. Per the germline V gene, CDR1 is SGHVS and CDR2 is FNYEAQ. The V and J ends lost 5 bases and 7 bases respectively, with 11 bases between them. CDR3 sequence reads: CASSQPGFEKLFF. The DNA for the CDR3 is TGTGCCAGCAGCCAACCAGGGTTTGAAAAACTGTTTTTT.

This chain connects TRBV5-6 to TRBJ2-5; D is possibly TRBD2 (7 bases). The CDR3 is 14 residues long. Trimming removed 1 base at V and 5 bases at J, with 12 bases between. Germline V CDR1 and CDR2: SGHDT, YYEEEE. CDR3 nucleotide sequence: TGTGCCAGCAGCTTGTCGGGGGGCCTGGAGACCCAGTACTTC. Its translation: CASSLSGGLETQYF.

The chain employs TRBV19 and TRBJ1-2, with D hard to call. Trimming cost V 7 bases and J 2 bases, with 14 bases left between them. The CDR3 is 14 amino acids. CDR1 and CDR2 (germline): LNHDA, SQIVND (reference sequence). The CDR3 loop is CASTRIQGNYGYTF. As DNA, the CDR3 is TGTGCCAGTACTCGGATTCAAGGGAACTATGGCTACACCTTC.

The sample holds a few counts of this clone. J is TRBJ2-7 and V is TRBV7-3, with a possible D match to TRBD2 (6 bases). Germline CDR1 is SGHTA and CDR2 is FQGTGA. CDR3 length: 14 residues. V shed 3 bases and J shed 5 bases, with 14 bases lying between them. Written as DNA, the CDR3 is TGTGCCAGCAGCTTGGCTGGAGGGGAGGACGAGCAGTACTTC. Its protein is CASSLAGGEDEQYF.

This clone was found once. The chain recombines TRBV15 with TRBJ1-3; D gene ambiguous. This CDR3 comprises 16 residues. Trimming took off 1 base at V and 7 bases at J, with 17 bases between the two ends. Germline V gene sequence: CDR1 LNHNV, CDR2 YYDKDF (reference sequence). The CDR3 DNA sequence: TGTGCCACCAGCAGAGCCCCAGACCCTGTGGGGAACACCATATATTTT. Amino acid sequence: CATSRAPDPVGNTIYF.

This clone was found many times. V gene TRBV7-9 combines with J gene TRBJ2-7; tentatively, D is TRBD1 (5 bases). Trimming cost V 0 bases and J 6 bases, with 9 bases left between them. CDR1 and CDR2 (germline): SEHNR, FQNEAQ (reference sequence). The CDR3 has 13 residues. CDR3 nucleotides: TGTGCCAGCAGCTTAGCAGGGGTGCGCGAGCAGTACTTC. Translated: CASSLAGVREQYF.

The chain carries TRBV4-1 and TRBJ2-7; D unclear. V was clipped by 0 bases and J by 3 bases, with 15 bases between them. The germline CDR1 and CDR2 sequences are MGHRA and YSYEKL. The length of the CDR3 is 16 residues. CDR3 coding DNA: TGCGCCAGCAGCCAAGATGTGCAGGTGATCCTCTACGAGCAGTACTTC. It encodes CASSQDVQVILYEQYF.

The CDR3 DNA reads TGCGCCAGCAGCCCAGGACAGGCCAAAAATTCACCCCTCCACTTT. Its translation: CASSPGQAKNSPLHF. The V gene is TRBV5-1, the J gene TRBJ1-6; 7 bases map to TRBD1. CDR1 is SGHRS and CDR2 is YFSETQ in the germline V gene. With 4 bases clipped from V and 7 bases from J, the junction kept 8 bases outside the gene matches. CDR3 length: 15 residues.

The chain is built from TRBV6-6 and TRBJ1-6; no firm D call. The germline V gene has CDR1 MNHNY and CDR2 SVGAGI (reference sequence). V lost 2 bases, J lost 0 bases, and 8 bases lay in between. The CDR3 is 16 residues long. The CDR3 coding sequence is TGTGCCAGCAGTTACAGCGAGCGCTCCTATAATTCACCCCTCCACTTT. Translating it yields CASSYSERSYNSPLHF.

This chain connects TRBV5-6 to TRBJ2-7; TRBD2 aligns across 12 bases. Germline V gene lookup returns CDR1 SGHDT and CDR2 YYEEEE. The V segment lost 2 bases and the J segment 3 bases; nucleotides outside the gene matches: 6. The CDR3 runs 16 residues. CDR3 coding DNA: TGTGCCAGCAGCTTAGGGGGACTAGCGGGTTACTACGAGCAGTACTTC. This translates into CASSLGGLAGYYEQYF.

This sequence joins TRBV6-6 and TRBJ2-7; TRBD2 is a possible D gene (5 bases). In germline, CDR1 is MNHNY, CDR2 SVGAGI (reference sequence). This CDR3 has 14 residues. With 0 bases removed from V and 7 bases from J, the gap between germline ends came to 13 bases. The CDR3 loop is CASSYSGSSGEQYF. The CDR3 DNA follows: TGTGCCAGCAGTTACTCCGGAAGTTCGGGGGAGCAGTACTTC.

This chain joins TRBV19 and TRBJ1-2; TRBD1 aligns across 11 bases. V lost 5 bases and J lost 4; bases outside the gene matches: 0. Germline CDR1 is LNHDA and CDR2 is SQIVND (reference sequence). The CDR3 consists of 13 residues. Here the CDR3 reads CASSGTGGYGYTF. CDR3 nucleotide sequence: TGTGCCAGTAGTGGGACAGGGGGCTATGGCTACACCTTC.

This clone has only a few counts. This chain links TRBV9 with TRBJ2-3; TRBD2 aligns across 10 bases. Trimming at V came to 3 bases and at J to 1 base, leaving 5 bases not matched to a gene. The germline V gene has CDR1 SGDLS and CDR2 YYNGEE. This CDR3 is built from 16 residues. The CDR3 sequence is CASSALGTSGTDTQYF. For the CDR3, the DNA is TGTGCCAGCAGCGCACTGGGGACTAGCGGCACAGATACGCAGTATTTT.

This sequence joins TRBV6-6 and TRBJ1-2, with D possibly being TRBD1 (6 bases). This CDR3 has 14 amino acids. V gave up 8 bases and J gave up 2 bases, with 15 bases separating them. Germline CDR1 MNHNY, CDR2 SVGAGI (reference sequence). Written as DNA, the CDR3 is TGTGCCAGCCGACAGGCGGGATCGAACTATGGCTACACCTTC. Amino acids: CASRQAGSNYGYTF.

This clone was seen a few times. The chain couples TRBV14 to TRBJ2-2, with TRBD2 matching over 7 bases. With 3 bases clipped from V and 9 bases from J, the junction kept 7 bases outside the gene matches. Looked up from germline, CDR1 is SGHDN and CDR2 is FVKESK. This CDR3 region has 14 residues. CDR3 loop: CASSHWEGSRELFF. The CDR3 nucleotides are TGTGCCAGCAGCCACTGGGAGGGATCGAGGGAGCTGTTTTTT.

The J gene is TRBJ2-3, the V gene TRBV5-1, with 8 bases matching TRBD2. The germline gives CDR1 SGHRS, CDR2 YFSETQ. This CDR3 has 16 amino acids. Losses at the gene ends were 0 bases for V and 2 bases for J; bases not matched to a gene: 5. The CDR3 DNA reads TGCGCCAGCAGCTTGGAGAGCGGGGGATACACAGATACGCAGTATTTT. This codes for CASSLESGGYTDTQYF.

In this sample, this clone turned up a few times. Here the CDR3 reads CASSVEGGGSYGYTF. The CDR3 DNA sequence: TGTGCCAGCAGCGTAGAGGGAGGGGGCTCCTATGGCTACACCTTC. The rearrangement joins TRBV9 to TRBJ1-2, with 7 bases lining up with TRBD1. The trim removed 0 bases at V and 4 bases at J, leaving 6 bases unmatched. In germline, CDR1 is SGDLS, CDR2 YYNGEE. CDR3 length equals 15 residues.

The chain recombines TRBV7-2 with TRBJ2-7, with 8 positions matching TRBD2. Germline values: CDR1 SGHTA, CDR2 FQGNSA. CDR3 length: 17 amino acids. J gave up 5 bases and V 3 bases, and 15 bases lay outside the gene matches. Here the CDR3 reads CASSFGLGLAGGNEQYF. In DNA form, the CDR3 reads TGTGCCAGCAGCTTTGGCCTAGGGTTGGCGGGGGGTAACGAGCAGTACTTC.

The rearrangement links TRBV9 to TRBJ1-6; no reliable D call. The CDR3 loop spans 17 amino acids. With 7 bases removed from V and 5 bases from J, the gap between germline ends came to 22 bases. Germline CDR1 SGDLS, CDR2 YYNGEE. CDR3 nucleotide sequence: TGTGCCAGCTACCCCCTCTCGGCCCCGAACAATAATTCACCCCTCCACTTT. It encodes CASYPLSAPNNNSPLHF. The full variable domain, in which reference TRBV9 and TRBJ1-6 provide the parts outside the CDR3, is DSGVTQTPKHLITATGQRVTLRCSPRSGDLSVYWYQQSLDQGLQFLIQYYNGEERAKGNILERFSAQQFPDLHSELNLSSLELGDSALYFCASYPLSAPNNNSPLHFGNGTRLTVT.

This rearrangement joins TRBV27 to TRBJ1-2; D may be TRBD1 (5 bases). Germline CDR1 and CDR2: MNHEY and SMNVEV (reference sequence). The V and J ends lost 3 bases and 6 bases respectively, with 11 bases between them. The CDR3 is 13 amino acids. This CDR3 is CASSFTGGHGYTF. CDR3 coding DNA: TGTGCCAGCAGTTTCACGGGGGGACATGGCTACACCTTC.